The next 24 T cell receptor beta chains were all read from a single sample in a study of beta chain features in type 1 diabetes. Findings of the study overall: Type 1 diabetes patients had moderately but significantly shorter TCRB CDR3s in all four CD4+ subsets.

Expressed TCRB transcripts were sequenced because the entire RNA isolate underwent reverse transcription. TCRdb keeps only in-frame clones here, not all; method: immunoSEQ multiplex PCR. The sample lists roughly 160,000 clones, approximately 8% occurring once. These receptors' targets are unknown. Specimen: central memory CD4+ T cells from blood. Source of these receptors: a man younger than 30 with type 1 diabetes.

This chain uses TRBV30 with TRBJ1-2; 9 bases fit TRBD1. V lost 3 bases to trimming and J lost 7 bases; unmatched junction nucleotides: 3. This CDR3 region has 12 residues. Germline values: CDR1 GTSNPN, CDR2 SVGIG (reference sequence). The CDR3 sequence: CAWRGQGSGYTF. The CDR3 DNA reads TGTGCCTGGAGGGGACAGGGAAGTGGCTACACCTTC.

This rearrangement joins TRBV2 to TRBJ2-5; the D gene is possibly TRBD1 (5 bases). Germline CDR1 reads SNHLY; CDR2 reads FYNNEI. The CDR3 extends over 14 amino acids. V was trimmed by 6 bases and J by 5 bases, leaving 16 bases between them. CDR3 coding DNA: TGTGCCAGCAGCATTGACAGTTTTGGGGAGACCCAGTACTTC. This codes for CASSIDSFGETQYF.

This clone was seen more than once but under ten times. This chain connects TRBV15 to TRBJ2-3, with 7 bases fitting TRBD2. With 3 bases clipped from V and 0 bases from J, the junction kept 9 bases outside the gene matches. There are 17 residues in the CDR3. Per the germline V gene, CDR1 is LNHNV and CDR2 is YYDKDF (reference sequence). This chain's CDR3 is CATSSPLIGGSTDTQYF. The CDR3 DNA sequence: TGTGCCACCAGCAGCCCGCTGATCGGGGGGAGCACAGATACGCAGTATTTT.

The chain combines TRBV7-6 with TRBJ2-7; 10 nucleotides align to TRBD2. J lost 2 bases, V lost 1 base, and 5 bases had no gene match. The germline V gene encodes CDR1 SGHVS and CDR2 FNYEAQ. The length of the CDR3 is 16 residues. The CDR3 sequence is CASSLGAGGRTYEQYF. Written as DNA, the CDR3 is TGTGCCAGCAGCTTAGGAGCGGGGGGGCGTACCTACGAGCAGTACTTC.

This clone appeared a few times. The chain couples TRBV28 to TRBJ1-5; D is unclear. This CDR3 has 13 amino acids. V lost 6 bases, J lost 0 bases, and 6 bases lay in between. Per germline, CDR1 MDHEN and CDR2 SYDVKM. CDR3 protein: CASRQYSNQPQHF. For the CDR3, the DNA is TGTGCCAGCAGGCAGTATAGCAATCAGCCCCAGCATTTT.

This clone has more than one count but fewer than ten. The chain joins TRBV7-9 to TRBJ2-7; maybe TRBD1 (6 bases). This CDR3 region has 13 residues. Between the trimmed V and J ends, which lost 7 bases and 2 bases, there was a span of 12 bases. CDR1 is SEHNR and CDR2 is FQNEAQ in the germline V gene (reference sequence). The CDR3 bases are TGTGCCAGCATGGATAGGGGGACCTACGAGCAGTACTTC. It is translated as CASMDRGTYEQYF. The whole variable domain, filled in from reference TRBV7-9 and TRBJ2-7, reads DTGVSQNPRHKITKRGQNVTFRCDPISEHNRLYWYRQTLGQGPEFLTYFQNEAQLEKSRLLSDRFSAERPKGSFSTLEIQRTEQGDSAMYLCASMDRGTYEQYFGPGTRLTVT.

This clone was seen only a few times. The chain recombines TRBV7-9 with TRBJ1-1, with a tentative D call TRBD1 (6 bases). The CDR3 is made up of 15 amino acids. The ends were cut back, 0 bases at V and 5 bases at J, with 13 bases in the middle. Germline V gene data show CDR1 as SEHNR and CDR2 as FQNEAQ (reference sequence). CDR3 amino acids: CASSLASRGLTEAFF. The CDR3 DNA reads TGTGCCAGCAGCTTAGCGAGCAGGGGTCTAACTGAAGCTTTCTTT.

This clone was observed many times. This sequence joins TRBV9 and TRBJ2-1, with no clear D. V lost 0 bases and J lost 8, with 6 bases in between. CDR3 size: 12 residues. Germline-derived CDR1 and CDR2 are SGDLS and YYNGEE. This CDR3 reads CASSVATYEQFF. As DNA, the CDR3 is TGTGCCAGCAGCGTAGCTACGTATGAGCAGTTCTTC.

The CDR3 is CASSLDSLSSISHSPLHF. The CDR3 DNA follows: TGCGCCAGCAGCTTGGACAGCCTCAGCTCGATATCACATTCACCCCTCCACTTT. The rearrangement links TRBV5-1 to TRBJ1-6; D not resolved. Germline CDR1 reads SGHRS; CDR2 reads YFSETQ. The CDR3 extends over 18 amino acids. The germline V and J ends were trimmed by 0 bases and 8 bases, with 21 bases remaining between them.

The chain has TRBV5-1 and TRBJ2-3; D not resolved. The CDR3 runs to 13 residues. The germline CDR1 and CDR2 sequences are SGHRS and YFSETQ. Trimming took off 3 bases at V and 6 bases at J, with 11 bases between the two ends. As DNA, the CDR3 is TGCGCCAGCAGCTACCCAGGAACGGATACGCAGTATTTT. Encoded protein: CASSYPGTDTQYF.

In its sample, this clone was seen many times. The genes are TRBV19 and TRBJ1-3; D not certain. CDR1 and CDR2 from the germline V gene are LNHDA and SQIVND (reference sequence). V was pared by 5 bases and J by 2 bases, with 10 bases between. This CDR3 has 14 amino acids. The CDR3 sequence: CASSRESTGNTIYF. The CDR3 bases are TGTGCCAGTAGTCGCGAGTCGACTGGAAACACCATATATTTT.

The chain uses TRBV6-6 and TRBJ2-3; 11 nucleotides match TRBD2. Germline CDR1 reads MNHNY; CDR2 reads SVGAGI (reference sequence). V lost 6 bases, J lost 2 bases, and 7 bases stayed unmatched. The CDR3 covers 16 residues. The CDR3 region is CASSDSGGVVTDTQYF. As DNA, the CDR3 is TGTGCCAGCAGCGATAGCGGGGGGGTCGTCACAGATACGCAGTATTTT.

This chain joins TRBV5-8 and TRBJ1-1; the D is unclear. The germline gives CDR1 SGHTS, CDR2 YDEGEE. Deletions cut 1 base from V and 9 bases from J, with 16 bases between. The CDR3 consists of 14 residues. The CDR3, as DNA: TGTGCCAGCAGCTTGACGTGGCAGTCCATCCAAGCTTTCTTT. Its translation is CASSLTWQSIQAFF.

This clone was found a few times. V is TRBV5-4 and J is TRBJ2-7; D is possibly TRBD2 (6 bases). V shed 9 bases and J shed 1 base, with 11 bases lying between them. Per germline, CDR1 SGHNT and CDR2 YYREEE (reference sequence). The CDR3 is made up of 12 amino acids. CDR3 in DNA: TGTGCCACGGGGGTTTGGTCCTACGAGCAGTACTTC. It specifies CATGVWSYEQYF.

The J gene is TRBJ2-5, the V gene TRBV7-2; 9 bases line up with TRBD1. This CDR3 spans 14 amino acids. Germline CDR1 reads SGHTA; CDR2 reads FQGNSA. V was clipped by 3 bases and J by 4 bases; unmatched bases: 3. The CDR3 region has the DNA TGTGCCAGCAGCTTCACAGGGGGCGCAGAGACCCAGTACTTC. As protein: CASSFTGGAETQYF.

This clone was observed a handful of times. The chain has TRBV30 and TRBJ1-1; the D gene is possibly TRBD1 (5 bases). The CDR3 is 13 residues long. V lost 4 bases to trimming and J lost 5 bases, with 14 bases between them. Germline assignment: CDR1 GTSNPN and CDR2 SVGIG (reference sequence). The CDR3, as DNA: TGTGCCTGGATCGGGGGGGTATGGACTGAAGCTTTCTTT. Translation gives CAWIGGVWTEAFF.

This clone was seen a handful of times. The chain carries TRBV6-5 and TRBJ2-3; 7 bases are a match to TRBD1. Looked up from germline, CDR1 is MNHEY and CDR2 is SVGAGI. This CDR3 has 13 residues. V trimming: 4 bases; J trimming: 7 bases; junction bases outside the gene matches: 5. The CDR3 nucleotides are TGTGCCAGCAGTTTGACAGGGACACATACGCAGTATTTT. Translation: CASSLTGTHTQYF.

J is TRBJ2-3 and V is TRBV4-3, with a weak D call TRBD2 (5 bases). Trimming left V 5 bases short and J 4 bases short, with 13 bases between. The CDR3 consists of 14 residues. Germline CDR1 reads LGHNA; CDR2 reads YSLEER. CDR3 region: CASSYQAEADTQYF. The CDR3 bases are TGCGCCAGCAGCTATCAAGCGGAGGCAGATACGCAGTATTTT.

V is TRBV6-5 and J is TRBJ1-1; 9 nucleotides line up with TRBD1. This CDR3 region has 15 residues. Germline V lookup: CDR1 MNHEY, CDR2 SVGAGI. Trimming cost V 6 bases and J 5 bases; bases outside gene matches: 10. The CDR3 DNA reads TGTGCCAGCAGCCGGCCGGGACAGGGAGCGACTGAAGCTTTCTTT. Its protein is CASSRPGQGATEAFF.

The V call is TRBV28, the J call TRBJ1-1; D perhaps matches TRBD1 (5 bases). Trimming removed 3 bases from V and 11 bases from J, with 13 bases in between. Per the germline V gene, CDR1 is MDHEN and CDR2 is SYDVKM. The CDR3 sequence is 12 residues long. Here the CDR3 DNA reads TGTGCCAGCAGTTTCTGGGGGGACCGGGCTTTCTTT. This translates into CASSFWGDRAFF.

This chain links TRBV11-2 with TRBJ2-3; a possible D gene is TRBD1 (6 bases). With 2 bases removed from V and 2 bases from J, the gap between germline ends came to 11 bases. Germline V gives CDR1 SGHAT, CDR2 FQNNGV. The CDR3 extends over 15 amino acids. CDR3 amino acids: CASSLWNRATDTQYF. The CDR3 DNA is TGTGCCAGCAGCTTATGGAACAGGGCCACAGATACGCAGTATTTT.

The CDR3 DNA reads as TGTGCCAGCAGATCGGGGGGGTCGAGCTACACCTTC. Its translation is CASRSGGSSYTF. The V call is TRBV2, the J call TRBJ1-2; weak D call: TRBD1 (5 bases). The CDR3 runs to 12 residues. V was cut by 6 bases and J by 9 bases, with 14 bases left in between. The germline V gene encodes CDR1 SNHLY and CDR2 FYNNEI.

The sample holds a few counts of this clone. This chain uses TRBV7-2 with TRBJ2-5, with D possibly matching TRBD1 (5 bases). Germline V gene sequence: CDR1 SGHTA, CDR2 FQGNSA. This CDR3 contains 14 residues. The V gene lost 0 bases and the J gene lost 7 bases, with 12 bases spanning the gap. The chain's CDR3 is CASSLAGRLGTQYF. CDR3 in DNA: TGTGCCAGCAGCTTAGCGGGGCGGCTTGGGACCCAGTACTTC.

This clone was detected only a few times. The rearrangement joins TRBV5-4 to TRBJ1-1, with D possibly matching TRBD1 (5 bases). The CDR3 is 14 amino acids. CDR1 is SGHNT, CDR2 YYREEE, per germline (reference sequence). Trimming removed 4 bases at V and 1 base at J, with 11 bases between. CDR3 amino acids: CASSAGHGNTEAFF. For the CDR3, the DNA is TGTGCCAGCAGCGCCGGACACGGGAACACTGAAGCTTTCTTT.